This paragraph covers one T cell receptor beta chain sequence. Libraries were prepared by immunoSEQ multiplex PCR; TCRdb keeps only in-frame clonotypes and omits some of them. The profile shows 180,000 or so clones, 65% to 85% of them singletons. These data come from a study of blood T cell repertoires in COVID-19. The study assigned cohorts using participant-reported clinical history. V shed 2 bases, J shed 1 base, and the junction held 19 bases outside the gene matches. This CDR3 has 20 amino acids. Germline V CDR1 and CDR2: KGHDR, SFDVKD. The TCR originated in a woman in her sixties who had recovered from COVID-19. This chain connects TRBV24-1 to TRBJ2-7; the match to TRBD2 covers 7 bases. Specimen: PBMCs or T cells enriched from blood (not recorded which). The CDR3 bases are TGTGCCACCAGTGATTCGTCCTGGCTACGGACTAGTTGTAGGTCCTACGAGCAGTACTTC. It is translated as CATSDSSWLRTSCRSYEQYF.